This TCR beta chain came from a study of cytomegalovirus exposure and HLA in healthy donors. Study-wide findings and caveats: Sequencing likely produced, as an artifact, a cluster of highly shared sequence variants.

60 Vbeta and 13 Jbeta primers were used in PCR. Per the authors' pipeline: Around 10 million shared chains were among 80 million or so unique TCR beta chains counted in a later analysis. Data came from immunoSEQ multiplex PCR; TCRdb stores just in-frame clones and leaves some out. V and J calls plus clone size are reproduced from that table; the DNA served to infer D and trimming. This sample has 180,000 or so clones, with 60% to 80% found just once. Comment on this clone: Its antigen is unknown.

This CDR3 has 15 amino acids. With 0 bases removed from V and 10 bases from J, the gap between germline ends came to 16 bases. In germline, CDR1 is SGHRS, CDR2 YFSETQ. The chain is built from TRBV5-1 and TRBJ1-4; D is uncertain. This clonotype originated in a female donor in good health and CMV-seronegative. Sequencing input: PBMCs. CDR3 nucleotide sequence: TGCGCCAGCAGCTTGGGTACCGAGGGATTGGGAAAACTGTTTTTT. Its translation: CASSLGTEGLGKLFF.